These 15 T cell receptor beta chains were sequenced from one sample in a study of blood T cells in healthy people across ages. PCR was performed a second time for roughly 7 to 11 cycles using a sample-barcoded 5' primer and a J-beta primer mix. Via MiXCR, TCRdb re-called the 5' RACE reads, giving one row per CDR3 protein. The data show 550,000 to 650,000 distinct CDR3 sequences, with approximately 30% seen just once and 15% to 18% held by the top ten. Specimen: blood. These receptors all come from a woman aged 80 or over in good health.

This clonotype has a count of ten or more. This chain connects TRBV3-1 to TRBJ2-7, with D uncertain. The ends were cut back, 0 bases at V and 2 bases at J, with 8 bases in the middle. CDR3 size: 14 residues. The germline V gene encodes CDR1 LGHDT and CDR2 YNNKEL (reference sequence). This CDR3 is CASSQDRFPYEQYF. CDR3 in DNA: TGTGCCAGCAGCCAAGATAGGTTCCCCTACGAGCAGTACTTC.

This clonotype was detected ten times or more. The genes are TRBV29-1 and TRBJ2-7, with D maybe TRBD1 (5 bases). Germline V gene lookup returns CDR1 SQVTM and CDR2 ANQGSEA. The length of the CDR3 is 12 residues. The V and J ends lost 4 bases and 3 bases respectively, with 10 bases between them. CDR3 sequence: CSVVAGFYEQYF. For the CDR3, the DNA is TGCAGCGTTGTGGCAGGGTTCTACGAGCAGTACTTC.

This clonotype was counted at least ten times. The rearrangement links TRBV20-1 to TRBJ2-3; 9 bases align to TRBD2. J gave up 2 bases and V 5 bases, and 8 bases lay outside the gene matches. CDR1 is DFQATT and CDR2 is SNEGSKA in the germline V gene (reference sequence). This CDR3 region has 15 residues. CDR3 amino acids: CSAGPERGATDTQYF. CDR3 DNA: TGCAGTGCTGGGCCCGAGCGGGGGGCCACAGATACGCAGTATTTT.

This clonotype showed up just a few times. Since a much larger clone is just one base distant, this may be a read error. The chain is built from TRBV6-5 and TRBJ2-7; 9 positions agree with TRBD1. V was clipped by 5 bases and J by 9 bases; unmatched bases: 5. The CDR3 is 12 amino acids. Germline CDR1 and CDR2: MNHEY and SVGAGI. The CDR3 sequence: CASSGTGNWQYF. The DNA for the CDR3 is TGTGCCAGCAGTGGGACAGGGAATTGGCAGTACTTC.

Many counts were recorded for this clonotype. This chain joins TRBV9 and TRBJ2-1, with 10 bases matching TRBD1. Trimming cost V 3 bases and J 4 bases; bases outside gene matches: 13. This CDR3 comprises 18 residues. Germline V CDR1 and CDR2: SGDLS, YYNGEE. This chain's CDR3 is CASSAFLFAGQGYNEQFF. The CDR3 coding sequence is TGTGCCAGCAGCGCCTTTCTTTTTGCGGGACAGGGGTACAATGAGCAGTTCTTC.

This chain joins TRBV7-9 and TRBJ2-7; TRBD1 might be the D (6 bases). Trimming took off 2 bases at V and 2 bases at J, with 13 bases between the two ends. The CDR3 runs 15 residues. Germline V lookup: CDR1 SEHNR, CDR2 FQNEAQ (reference sequence). CDR3 protein: CASSLLAGVPYEQYF. Here the CDR3 DNA reads TGTGCCAGCAGCTTATTGGCAGGGGTCCCCTACGAGCAGTACTTC.

The V gene is TRBV6-1, the J gene TRBJ1-4; 10 bases align to TRBD1. The V segment lost 4 bases and the J segment 7 bases; nucleotides outside the gene matches: 9. Germline V gives CDR1 MNHNS, CDR2 SASEGT. The CDR3 is made up of 16 amino acids. CDR3 nucleotides: TGTGCCAGCAGTGGACGGACAGGGGGAGGTTCTGAAAAACTGTTTTTT. Translating gives CASSGRTGGGSEKLFF.

This clonotype was observed at least ten times. The chain is built from TRBV18 and TRBJ2-5; D is undetermined. The CDR3 totals 12 residues. Germline V gene sequence: CDR1 KGHSH, CDR2 LQKENI. V lost 3 bases, J lost 0 bases, and 2 bases lay in between. CDR3 sequence reads: CASSPNQETQYF. CDR3 DNA: TGTGCCAGCTCACCTAACCAAGAGACCCAGTACTTC.

This clonotype was counted many times. This chain connects TRBV3-1 to TRBJ2-7, with TRBD2 matching 12 bases. Trimming at V came to 4 bases and at J to 8 bases, leaving 9 bases not matched to a gene. Germline assignment: CDR1 LGHDT and CDR2 YNNKEL (reference sequence). CDR3 length: 15 residues. CDR3 nucleotides: TGTGCCAGCAGCCGGGAAGGGACTAGCGGGTATAAGCAGTACTTC. Amino acids: CASSREGTSGYKQYF.

V usage is TRBV20-1 and J usage is TRBJ2-5, with TRBD1 matching over 10 bases. With the DNA end fitting TRBJ2-7 better, the J assignment may be wrong. Germline V gene lookup returns CDR1 DFQATT and CDR2 SNEGSKA (reference sequence). This CDR3 has 12 amino acids. The CDR3 DNA follows: TGCAGTGCTAAGGGACAGGGGAACGAGCAGTACTTC. It yields the protein CSAKGQGNEQYF.

The chain employs TRBV7-8 and TRBJ2-2, with 7 positions matching TRBD1. This CDR3 is built from 17 residues. Germline V gives CDR1 SGHVS, CDR2 FQNEAQ. The trim removed 2 bases at V and 0 bases at J, leaving 6 bases unmatched. For the CDR3, the DNA is TGTGCCAGCAGCTTACGGTCGGGACAGCCGAACACCGGGGAGCTGTTTTTT. This translates into CASSLRSGQPNTGELFF.

In its sample, this clonotype was seen many times. The V and J genes are TRBV6-5 and TRBJ2-5; 7 nucleotides line up with TRBD1. With 3 bases clipped from V and 4 bases from J, the junction kept 8 bases outside the gene matches. Germline CDR1 and CDR2: MNHEY and SVGAGI. The CDR3 is 15 amino acids. CDR3 sequence (DNA): TGTGCCAGCAGTTATCAAGACAGGGTATTAGAGACCCAGTACTTC. It encodes CASSYQDRVLETQYF.

This clonotype turned up a few times. This sequence joins TRBV19 and TRBJ2-5; no clear D gene. The CDR3 spans 14 residues. Trimming took 5 bases from V and 4 from J, leaving 14 bases between them. Germline loops: CDR1 LNHDA, CDR2 SQIVND (reference sequence). CDR3 loop: CASSVKSLRETQYF. CDR3 in DNA: TGTGCCAGTAGTGTTAAGAGCCTGAGAGAGACCCAGTACTTC.

As for this clonotype: With a much larger clone just one base away, this may be a read error. V usage is TRBV6-2 or TRBV6-3 and J usage is TRBJ1-2, with D tentatively TRBD1 (5 bases). Per germline, CDR1 MNHEY and CDR2 SVGEGT. The CDR3 runs to 14 residues. The V and J ends lost 2 bases and 5 bases respectively, with 12 bases between them. The CDR3 DNA is TGTGCCAGCAGTTACGCCCAGGGAGCATATGGCTACACCTTC. It is translated as CASSYAQGAYGYTF.

This clonotype showed up just a few times. The chain has TRBV7-9 and TRBJ1-1; possible D gene TRBD1, 5 bases. The V and J ends lost 5 bases and 1 base respectively, with 11 bases between them. The germline gives CDR1 SEHNR, CDR2 FQNEAQ (reference sequence). The CDR3 covers 14 residues. CDR3 loop: CASSLTQANTEAFF. The CDR3 coding sequence is TGTGCCAGCAGCCTTACACAGGCGAACACTGAAGCTTTCTTT.